The clone carrying this TCR beta chain occurred many times. This specimen belongs to a study of tumor-infiltrating lymphocytes in primary liver carcinoma. CDR1 and CDR2 from the germline V gene are SGHAT and FQDESV (reference sequence). This CDR3 region has 16 residues. Germline trimming cut 3 bases from V and 1 base from J; bases unmatched to any gene: 4. The researchers produced TCR beta cDNA from around 500 ng total RNA with a constant-region primer. Three nested multiplex PCR rounds of slightly modified ARM-PCR generated TCR beta libraries. Primers for the first two PCR rounds were TRBV1-TRBV30 forward primers and a C-beta reverse primer (roughly 10 cycles per round). TCRdb reprocessed the multiplex PCR reads via MiXCR and lists one record per CDR3 protein. This table holds fewer than 350,000 distinct CDR3 sequences, about 61% found once. Blood RNA originated from unsorted whole blood, with germline DNA additionally extracted. Before any surgery took place, approximately 4 milliliters of peripheral blood were collected.

The receptor's source is a man aged 35 to 55 with primary liver carcinoma and hepatitis B virus infection. The chain joins TRBV11-1 to TRBJ2-2; 8 bases are shared with TRBD2. The sequenced sample consisted of peripheral blood. This chain's CDR3 is CASSFSTSGNTGELFF. The CDR3 DNA sequence: TGTGCCAGCAGCTTCTCTACTAGCGGGAACACCGGGGAGCTGTTTTTT.